One and the same sample provided the 22 T cell receptor beta chains below, sequenced in a study of early T cells in non-severe SARS-CoV-2 infection. TCRdb re-called the 5' RACE reads with MiXCR, one entry per CDR3 protein. The table records tens of thousands of distinct CDR3 sequences, 9% to 15% of them present only once. Specimen: whole blood. The receptors were gathered from an adult who was a healthcare worker with PCR-confirmed SARS-CoV-2 infection or an uninfected control (not recorded which).

The V and J genes are TRBV7-9 and TRBJ2-7, with D hard to call. The CDR3 length is 12 residues. V gave up 4 bases and J gave up 6 bases, with 10 bases separating them. CDR1 is SEHNR, CDR2 FQNEAQ, per germline (reference sequence). The CDR3, as DNA: TGTGCCAGCAGCTCCCTGGCCTCCGAGCAGTACTTC. Amino acid sequence: CASSSLASEQYF.

The chain joins TRBV28 to TRBJ2-7, with 7 positions matching TRBD2. From germline, CDR1 is MDHEN and CDR2 SYDVKM. After removal of 9 bases from V and 7 bases from J, the junction contained 6 bases not matched to a gene. The CDR3 covers 11 residues. The CDR3: CASLGLTEQYF. In nucleotides, the CDR3 is TGTGCCAGTTTGGGACTAACTGAGCAGTACTTC.

The chain couples TRBV20-1 to TRBJ1-1; D is possibly TRBD1 (6 bases). This CDR3 contains 15 residues. From germline, CDR1 is DFQATT and CDR2 SNEGSKA (reference sequence). V was shortened by 2 bases and J by 1 base, with 14 bases between the two germline ends. The CDR3 DNA sequence: TGCAGTGCTAGACCGAAAGGGGGGGAGAACACTGAAGCTTTCTTT. Translation gives CSARPKGGENTEAFF.

This clonotype was observed at least ten times. The chain has TRBV20-1 and TRBJ2-1; D might be TRBD1 (5 bases). Germline CDR1 and CDR2: DFQATT and SNEGSKA (reference sequence). Deletions cut 5 bases from V and 0 bases from J, with 17 bases between. The CDR3 consists of 16 residues. Written as DNA, the CDR3 is TGCAGTGCTCCGAATGACAGTTACTTCTCCTACAATGAGCAGTTCTTC. Its translation is CSAPNDSYFSYNEQFF.

This clonotype was seen many times. The chain is built from TRBV10-2 and TRBJ2-1, with 7 bases aligning to TRBD2. The CDR3 covers 14 residues. The germline gives CDR1 WSHSY, CDR2 SAAADI. Unmatched junction bases numbered 4, after V lost 4 bases and J lost 4 bases. The CDR3 sequence is CASSALADYNEQFF. The CDR3 region has the DNA TGCGCCAGCAGTGCCCTAGCGGATTACAATGAGCAGTTCTTC.

This clonotype showed up just a few times. The chain recombines TRBV9 with TRBJ2-2; 8 bases align to TRBD2. The CDR3 length is 16 residues. Trimming removed 3 bases from V and 4 bases from J; junction bases left unmatched: 8. Germline V gives CDR1 SGDLS, CDR2 YYNGEE. The CDR3 region is CASSAPGTSATGELFF. The CDR3 region has the DNA TGTGCCAGCAGCGCACCCGGGACTAGTGCCACCGGGGAGCTGTTTTTT.

This clonotype was seen more than once but under ten times. The chain combines TRBV7-8 with TRBJ2-1; D unclear. This CDR3 is 15 amino acids long. Between the trimmed V and J ends, which lost 2 bases and 6 bases, there was a span of 14 bases. CDR1 is SGHVS and CDR2 is FQNEAQ in the germline V gene. The CDR3 DNA follows: TGTGCCAGCAGCTTACCCGGGCCCTTGGGCAATGAGCAGTTCTTC. Its translation: CASSLPGPLGNEQFF.

The V call is TRBV3-1, the J call TRBJ1-2; D is unresolved. Germline values: CDR1 LGHDT, CDR2 YNNKEL (reference sequence). This CDR3 spans 13 amino acids. V was clipped by 4 bases and J by 8 bases, with 14 bases between them. The CDR3 region is CASSREGEGGYTF. The CDR3 region has the DNA TGTGCCAGCAGCCGCGAAGGAGAAGGCGGCTACACCTTC.

This clonotype was recorded a few times. The chain combines TRBV9 with TRBJ2-1; 13 nucleotides align to TRBD2. This CDR3 is built from 15 residues. Germline loops: CDR1 SGDLS, CDR2 YYNGEE. V lost 3 bases, J lost 4 bases, and 1 base stayed unmatched. The CDR3 sequence is CASSGLAGGYNEQFF. The CDR3 region has the DNA TGTGCCAGCAGCGGACTAGCGGGGGGATACAATGAGCAGTTCTTC. The complete variable domain, with remaining parts taken from reference TRBV9 and TRBJ2-1, reads DSGVTQTPKHLITATGQRVTLRCSPRSGDLSVYWYQQSLDQGLQFLIQYYNGEERAKGNILERFSAQQFPDLHSELNLSSLELGDSALYFCASSGLAGGYNEQFFGPGTRLTVL.

About this clonotype itself: This could be a read error, since a much larger clone is one nucleotide away. The J gene is TRBJ2-2, the V gene TRBV11-2, with D possibly being TRBD2 (5 bases). The length of the CDR3 is 15 residues. The germline V and J ends were trimmed by 1 base and 1 base, with 7 bases remaining between them. CDR1 is SGHAT, CDR2 FQNNGV, per germline. The DNA for the CDR3 is TGTGCCAGCAGCTTAGTAGGAGGGAACACCGGGGAGCTGTTTTTT. Encoded protein: CASSLVGGNTGELFF.

This clonotype was observed at least ten times. The chain uses TRBV19 and TRBJ1-2; possibly TRBD1 for D (5 bases). Germline CDR1 LNHDA, CDR2 SQIVND (reference sequence). Trimming took 4 bases from V and 4 from J, leaving 10 bases between them. The CDR3 has 13 amino acids. The CDR3 sequence: CASSTVTAYGYTF. Here the CDR3 DNA reads TGTGCCAGTAGTACCGTGACAGCCTATGGCTACACCTTC.

This clonotype was observed a handful of times. The CDR3 DNA follows: TGTGCCAGCTCACCACCAGGGACAGCGAGAACTATGAACACTGAAGCTTTCTTT. It codes for CASSPPGTARTMNTEAFF. The genes are TRBV18 and TRBJ1-1; 7 bases agree with TRBD1. Germline lookup yields CDR1 KGHSH and CDR2 LQKENI. V dropped 0 bases and J dropped 0; count of bases not matched to a gene: 10. CDR3 size: 18 residues.

The chain has TRBV6-5 and TRBJ2-3; 8 positions match TRBD1. Germline loops: CDR1 MNHEY, CDR2 SVGAGI. J was trimmed by 2 bases and V by 0 bases; bases with no gene match: 10. The CDR3 runs to 18 residues. CDR3 sequence: CASSYSRQGADSTDTQYF. In DNA, the CDR3 is TGTGCCAGCAGTTACTCGCGTCAGGGGGCGGATTCCACAGATACGCAGTATTTT.

The chain links TRBV3-1 to TRBJ2-3, with 7 nucleotides matching TRBD2. The CDR3 runs to 14 residues. Per the germline V gene, CDR1 is LGHDT and CDR2 is YNNKEL (reference sequence). With V trimmed by 2 bases and J by 4 bases, 3 bases remained unmatched. As DNA, the CDR3 is TGTGCCAGCAGCCAACCCGGACTAGCAGATACGCAGTATTTT. Translated: CASSQPGLADTQYF.

A note on this clonotype: Germline is not matched at one junction end, which may reflect a read error. The chain joins TRBV7-7 to TRBJ2-5, with D perhaps assigned TRBD1 or TRBD2 (6 bases each). The CDR3 totals 15 residues. Germline V gene sequence: CDR1 SSHAT, CDR2 FNYEAQ (reference sequence). CDR3: CASSLGGGNQETQYF. The CDR3 region has the DNA TGTGCTAGCAGCTTAGGGGGAGGAAACCAAGAGACCCAGTACTTC. The full variable domain, in which reference TRBV7-7 and TRBJ2-5 provide the parts outside the CDR3, is GAGVSQSPRYKVTKRGQDVTLRCDPISSHATLYWYQQALGQGPEFLTYFNYEAQPDKSGLPSDRFSAERPEGSISTLTIQRTEQRDSAMYRCASSLGGGNQETQYFGPGTRLLVL.

The chain employs TRBV20-1 and TRBJ1-1; tentatively, D is TRBD1 (6 bases). The V end was cut by 5 bases, the J end by 9 bases, with 16 bases between. This CDR3 contains 12 residues. From germline, CDR1 is DFQATT and CDR2 SNEGSKA (reference sequence). The CDR3 here is CSAGADSLKAFF. In nucleotides, the CDR3 is TGCAGTGCTGGCGCGGACAGCCTGAAAGCTTTCTTT.

This clonotype was observed at least ten times. The chain couples TRBV7-2 to TRBJ1-4, with D possibly TRBD1 on 6 matching bases. Germline CDR1 reads SGHTA; CDR2 reads FQGNSA. Trimming removed 6 bases at V and 4 bases at J, with 9 bases between. CDR3 size: 13 residues. CDR3 region: CASSGQINEKLFF. Written as DNA, the CDR3 is TGTGCCAGCAGTGGACAGATTAATGAAAAACTGTTTTTT.

There are a few counts of this clonotype. The chain employs TRBV6-5 and TRBJ1-2, with D hard to call. In germline, CDR1 is MNHEY, CDR2 SVGAGI. The CDR3 runs to 13 residues. V lost 6 bases to trimming and J lost 2 bases, with 10 bases between them. CDR3 nucleotides: TGTGCCAGCAGCCCGACCGAGAACTATGGCTACACCTTC. This gives the protein CASSPTENYGYTF.

Note on this clonotype: As the CDR3 is not closed by the conserved phenylalanine or tryptophan, this likely results from a read error. The chain couples TRBV10-3 to TRBJ2-5; D not resolved. The CDR3 length is 13 residues. V was cut by 4 bases and J by 0 bases, with 6 bases left in between. Germline V gives CDR1 ENHRY, CDR2 SYGVKD. CDR3 amino acids: CAISGTDQETQYS. For the CDR3, the DNA is TGTGCCATCAGTGGGACGGACCAAGAGACCCAGTACTCC.

Many counts were recorded for this clonotype. The chain employs TRBV6-5 and TRBJ2-3; D may be TRBD2 (8 bases). Germline CDR1 and CDR2: MNHEY and SVGAGI. This CDR3 has 16 residues. Deletions cut 7 bases from V and 6 bases from J, with 23 bases between. CDR3 in amino acids: CASNRGTGGLGDTQYF. The CDR3 DNA follows: TGTGCCAGCAACAGGGGCACGGGAGGGCTGGGGGATACGCAGTATTTT.

This clonotype was seen a few times. CDR3 nucleotides: TGTGCCAGTAGTATTGTAAGACTAGCGGGAGCCAAAAACATTCAGTACTTC. Its translation is CASSIVRLAGAKNIQYF. V and J are TRBV19 and TRBJ2-4; 10 nucleotides agree with TRBD2. CDR1 and CDR2 from the germline V gene are LNHDA and SQIVND (reference sequence). The V and J ends lost 3 bases and 0 bases, in that order; junction bases with no gene match: 5. The CDR3 spans 17 residues.

This clonotype has a count of ten or more. The CDR3 sequence: CASVSAEAFF. The CDR3, as DNA: TGTGCCAGCGTCTCCGCTGAAGCTTTCTTT. J is TRBJ1-1 and V is TRBV2, with D uncertain. Germline V gene lookup returns CDR1 SNHLY and CDR2 FYNNEI. The V end was cut by 8 bases, the J end by 6 bases, with 7 bases between. The CDR3 has 10 residues.